This TCR beta chain was sequenced during a study of cytomegalovirus exposure and HLA in healthy donors. The ends lost 7 bases at V and 2 bases at J; junction bases unmatched: 12. CDR1 is SNHLY, CDR2 FYNNEI, per germline. The CDR3 contains 16 residues. This clone was seen only a few times. The PCR had 60 Vbeta and 13 Jbeta primers. Source study methods: In a later analysis, the count reached about 80 million unique TCR beta chains, with 9 million to 11 million shared. Libraries were prepared by immunoSEQ multiplex PCR; TCRdb keeps only in-frame clonotypes and omits some of them. D and trimming were read from the DNA, whereas the V and J calls and clone size are those reported in that table. The sample lists some 200,000 clones, 70% occurring once.

Sequenced material: PBMCs. This receptor was obtained from a man aged 35-49 years in good health and CMV-seropositive. The rearrangement links TRBV2 to TRBJ2-7, with 9 bases identical to TRBD1. Here the CDR3 reads CASTGTGGQGTYEQYF. CDR3 nucleotide sequence: TGTGCCAGCACCGGAACGGGTGGACAGGGGACCTACGAGCAGTACTTC.